The clone carrying this TCR beta chain was counted once. The data originate from a study of Ad26.COV2.S vaccination and SARS-CoV-2 variants. This table comes from immunoSEQ multiplex PCR, and its TCRdb copy is limited to in-frame clones, with some not included. The sample has a few hundred thousand clones; about nine tenths are singletons. The germline V gene has CDR1 LGHNA and CDR2 YNFKEQ. This CDR3 is 16 amino acids long. V was cut by 0 bases and J by 0 bases, with 9 bases left in between. Treatment meaning: roughly 20 received Ad26.COV2.S at low or high dose, single or two shots; about 5 received placebo; per-sample allocation not given. Sampling was performed 63 days after the first vaccine or placebo injection.

The receptor was derived from a person between 18 and 59 years old who received the Ad26.COV2.S COVID-19 vaccine or a placebo. The V call is TRBV4-2, the J call TRBJ1-5; D uncertain. The source was peripheral blood, collected in a trial of Ad26.COV2.S vaccine versus placebo. The CDR3 sequence: CASSQEVEYSNQPQHF. The CDR3 nucleotides are TGTGCCAGCAGCCAAGAGGTGGAGTATAGCAATCAGCCCCAGCATTTT.